A single sample gave rise to the 23 T cell receptor beta chains below, sequenced in a study of T cell repertoires in cytomegalovirus infection. TCRdb called the reads again in MiXCR, with one record for every CDR3 protein. The sample shows 500,000 to 600,000 distinct CDR3 sequences, more than 15% of them seen only once. Material for sequencing was CD8+ T cells from PBMCs. These receptor sequences come from a human donor in good health (CMV status not recorded). Some clones in this sample may be carry-over from other donors' samples.

CDR3 nucleotides: TGTGCCAGCAGCCAACCTCGGACGGCTAACTATGGCTACACCTTC. It specifies CASSQPRTANYGYTF. The chain uses TRBV4-2 and TRBJ1-2; D uncertain. Germline V gene data show CDR1 as LGHNA and CDR2 as YNFKEQ. The CDR3 length is 15 residues. Trimming pared 2 bases from V and 0 bases from J, leaving 10 bases between.

The sample holds a few counts of this clonotype. The chain recombines TRBV5-6 with TRBJ1-2; D is ambiguous. The germline V and J ends were trimmed by 2 bases and 6 bases, with 11 bases remaining between them. Germline V gene lookup returns CDR1 SGHDT and CDR2 YYEEEE. The CDR3 is 13 residues long. CDR3 nucleotide sequence: TGTGCCAGCAGCTTAGTAAAAATCAATGGCTACACCTTC. Protein product: CASSLVKINGYTF.

This clonotype was found a few times. The rearrangement links TRBV15 to TRBJ1-2, with 9 bases fitting TRBD1. CDR1 LNHNV and CDR2 YYDKDF come from the germline V gene (reference sequence). This CDR3 has 15 amino acids. Trimming at V came to 4 bases and at J to 4 bases, leaving 7 bases not matched to a gene. CDR3 nucleotide sequence: TGTGCCACCAGCACTCCCGGGACAGGGCTCTATGGCTACACCTTC. It translates to CATSTPGTGLYGYTF.

This clonotype has a count of ten or more. The rearrangement joins TRBV11-2 to TRBJ2-7; TRBD1 is a possible D gene (6 bases). With 5 bases removed from V and 9 bases from J, the gap between germline ends came to 23 bases. The germline V gene has CDR1 SGHAT and CDR2 FQNNGV. There are 15 residues in the CDR3. The CDR3 region is CASSPSPRALQGQYF. The CDR3 nucleotides are TGTGCCAGCAGCCCCTCCCCCCGGGCCCTACAGGGGCAGTACTTC.

There are a few counts of this clonotype. This chain connects TRBV9 to TRBJ2-1; TRBD2 is a possible D gene (6 bases). CDR1 is SGDLS, CDR2 YYNGEE, per germline. CDR3 size: 16 residues. V lost 2 bases and J lost 0, with 12 bases in between. The CDR3 loop reads CASSVKGSGSYNEQFF. The CDR3 DNA reads TGTGCCAGCAGCGTGAAGGGTAGCGGCTCCTACAATGAGCAGTTCTTC.

In its sample, this clonotype was seen a few times. V usage is TRBV29-1 and J usage is TRBJ1-2; no clear D. Trimming took 0 bases from V and 3 from J, leaving 11 bases between them. Germline V lookup: CDR1 SQVTM, CDR2 ANQGSEA. This CDR3 spans 14 amino acids. The CDR3 sequence is CSVEDALEDYGYTF. The DNA for the CDR3 is TGCAGCGTTGAAGATGCGCTTGAAGACTATGGCTACACCTTC. The full variable domain, rest sourced from reference TRBV29-1 and TRBJ1-2, is SAVISQKPSRDICQRGTSLTIQCQVDSQVTMMFWYRQQPGQSLTLIATANQGSEATYESGFVIDKFPISRPNLTFSTLTVSNMSPEDSSIYLCSVEDALEDYGYTFGSGTRLTVV.

This clonotype was observed many times. The rearrangement uses TRBV7-4 and TRBJ2-3, with 8 bases identical to TRBD2. The trim removed 8 bases at V and 6 bases at J, leaving 10 bases unmatched. The germline V gene encodes CDR1 SGHVT and CDR2 SQSDAQ. The CDR3 consists of 14 residues. CDR3 loop: CASCLGGGGDTQYF. The CDR3 nucleotides are TGTGCCAGCTGCCTCGGGGGGGGAGGGGATACGCAGTATTTT.

This clonotype was seen more than once but under ten times. The J gene is TRBJ2-1, the V gene TRBV6-5; 11 bases agree with TRBD2. In germline, CDR1 is MNHEY, CDR2 SVGAGI. The length of the CDR3 is 16 residues. The ends lost 5 bases at V and 7 bases at J; junction bases unmatched: 10. For the CDR3, the DNA is TGTGCCAGCAGTCTACGAGGACTAGCGGGCGGAAATGAGCAGTTCTTC. This translates into CASSLRGLAGGNEQFF.

The sample holds a few counts of this clonotype. V gene TRBV27 combines with J gene TRBJ2-7; D remains unclear. V gave up 6 bases and J gave up 4 bases, with 10 bases separating them. Germline V gives CDR1 MNHEY, CDR2 SMNVEV (reference sequence). This CDR3 spans 12 amino acids. This chain's CDR3 is CASRTTAYEQYF. DNA for the CDR3: TGTGCCAGCAGGACAACTGCTTACGAGCAGTACTTC.

This clonotype was observed a few times. The chain links TRBV19 to TRBJ1-5, with D possibly matching TRBD1 (6 bases). Trimming shortened V by 3 bases and J by 5 bases, and 14 bases separated the two germline ends. There are 15 residues in the CDR3. Germline CDR1 LNHDA, CDR2 SQIVND (reference sequence). CDR3 nucleotide sequence: TGTGCCAGTAGTATGGGCGACAGGAGTTATCAGCCCCAGCATTTT. Its translation is CASSMGDRSYQPQHF.

The table lists this clonotype with a few counts. The J gene is TRBJ1-1, the V gene TRBV25-1, with TRBD1 matching over 7 bases. V lost 0 bases and J lost 6; bases outside the gene matches: 4. Germline V gene sequence: CDR1 MGHDK, CDR2 SYGVNS. This CDR3 contains 14 residues. The CDR3 sequence: CASSEYRGLAEAFF. CDR3 nucleotides: TGTGCCAGCAGTGAATACAGGGGGTTGGCTGAAGCTTTCTTT.

This clonotype has a count of ten or more. The V and J genes are TRBV6-1 and TRBJ1-1; 9 bases align to TRBD1. The germline V gene has CDR1 MNHNS and CDR2 SASEGT. V shed 3 bases, J shed 5 bases, and the junction held 7 bases outside the gene matches. CDR3 length equals 15 residues. The CDR3 spells CASSDLRQGGTEAFF. CDR3 coding DNA: TGTGCCAGCAGTGATTTACGACAGGGGGGAACTGAAGCTTTCTTT.

CDR3 loop: CATSPRGSTDTQYF. CDR3 sequence (DNA): TGTGCCACCTCCCCCAGGGGAAGCACAGATACGCAGTATTTT. The rearrangement joins TRBV27 to TRBJ2-3, with TRBD1 as a possible D gene (6 bases). The CDR3 sequence is 14 residues long. Trimming stripped 10 bases from V and 0 bases from J, with 14 bases between. CDR1 is MNHEY and CDR2 is SMNVEV in the germline V gene (reference sequence).

The table lists this clonotype with many counts. V usage is TRBV28 and J usage is TRBJ1-1; a possible D gene is TRBD1 (5 bases). Trimming took 3 bases from V and 3 from J, leaving 29 bases between them. Germline-derived CDR1 and CDR2 are MDHEN and SYDVKM. The CDR3 totals 20 residues. CDR3 DNA: TGTGCCAGCAGTTTCGCTAGTTCGGGGGGTGCACAAACTTTTGACACTGAAGCTTTCTTT. Its translation is CASSFASSGGAQTFDTEAFF.

This sequence joins TRBV7-9 and TRBJ2-5, with TRBD1 matching 8 bases. The CDR3 runs to 18 residues. The germline V gene has CDR1 SEHNR and CDR2 FQNEAQ (reference sequence). With 5 bases clipped from V and 2 bases from J, the junction kept 16 bases outside the gene matches. For the CDR3, the DNA is TGTGCCAGCAGCCCGACAGGGGACTCTCGATCTACTCAAGAGACCCAGTACTTC. Translation gives CASSPTGDSRSTQETQYF.

As regards this clonotype: Possible read error: a much larger clone is one base away. This CDR3 fails to terminate in the conserved phenylalanine or tryptophan, so it likely reflects a read error. The genes are TRBV7-6 and TRBJ1-2, with D unresolved. The germline gives CDR1 SGHVS, CDR2 FNYEAQ. The V end was cut by 6 bases, the J end by 11 bases, with 10 bases between. The CDR3 covers 10 residues. As DNA, the CDR3 is TGTGCCAGCAGTCTTCTGGGATACACCTTA. Translated, it gives CASSLLGYTL.

V gene TRBV29-1 combines with J gene TRBJ2-5, with 10 bases lining up with TRBD2. With 7 bases clipped from V and 5 bases from J, the junction kept 10 bases outside the gene matches. This CDR3 is built from 14 residues. Germline V gene sequence: CDR1 SQVTM, CDR2 ANQGSEA. CDR3 sequence: CSGGLADLRETQYF. CDR3 DNA: TGCAGCGGCGGACTAGCGGACCTCAGGGAGACCCAGTACTTC.

This clonotype has a handful of counts. The chain links TRBV27 to TRBJ2-7; 9 bases agree with TRBD1. Germline lookup yields CDR1 MNHEY and CDR2 SMNVEV (reference sequence). This CDR3 comprises 12 residues. After removal of 6 bases from V and 4 bases from J, the junction contained 1 base not matched to a gene. The CDR3 is CASRTGGYEQYF. The CDR3 DNA reads as TGTGCCAGCAGGACAGGGGGTTACGAGCAGTACTTC.

This rearrangement joins TRBV5-4 to TRBJ2-7; D remains ambiguous. This CDR3 spans 16 amino acids. The germline V gene has CDR1 SGHNT and CDR2 YYREEE (reference sequence). V lost 2 bases, J lost 0 bases, and 15 bases lay in between. The CDR3 nucleotides read TGTGCCAGCAGCTTTCTCTCCCCAGAGAGCTCCTACGAGCAGTACTTC. Protein sequence: CASSFLSPESSYEQYF.

This clonotype was seen more than once but under ten times. This chain's CDR3 is CASSLGTSGISNEQFF. The CDR3 DNA follows: TGTGCCAGCAGTTTAGGGACTAGCGGAATTTCCAATGAGCAGTTCTTC. The V gene is TRBV27, the J gene TRBJ2-1; TRBD2 agrees at 11 bases. The CDR3 runs to 16 residues. V gave up 2 bases and J gave up 6 bases; unmatched junction bases: 6. The V gene's germline CDR1 is MNHEY and CDR2 SMNVEV (reference sequence).

This chain uses TRBV6-4 with TRBJ1-4; no definite D call. Deletions cut 4 bases from V and 6 bases from J, with 18 bases between. The CDR3 sequence is 16 residues long. Germline V gene lookup returns CDR1 MRHNA and CDR2 SNTAGT. The CDR3 sequence: CASSGPRTLIDEKLFF. In nucleotides, the CDR3 is TGTGCCAGCAGTGGCCCGCGTACCCTAATCGATGAAAAACTGTTTTTT.

Many counts were recorded for this clonotype. The chain has TRBV6-1 and TRBJ2-5; D unresolved. The CDR3 spans 11 residues. V dropped 3 bases and J dropped 7 bases, with 6 bases sitting between them. Germline V gene data show CDR1 as MNHNS and CDR2 as SASEGT. The CDR3: CASSESWTQYF. In DNA form, the CDR3 reads TGTGCCAGCAGTGAGTCCTGGACCCAGTACTTC.

This clonotype has more than one count but fewer than ten. The chain's CDR3 is CASSYTNDRVYGYTF. Here the CDR3 DNA reads TGTGCCAGCAGTTATACCAACGACAGGGTCTATGGCTACACCTTC. The chain is built from TRBV6-2 or TRBV6-3 and TRBJ1-2, with 7 bases lining up with TRBD1. Unmatched junction bases numbered 8, after V lost 3 bases and J lost 4 bases. This CDR3 region has 15 residues. CDR1 is MNHEY and CDR2 is SVGEGT in the germline V gene.